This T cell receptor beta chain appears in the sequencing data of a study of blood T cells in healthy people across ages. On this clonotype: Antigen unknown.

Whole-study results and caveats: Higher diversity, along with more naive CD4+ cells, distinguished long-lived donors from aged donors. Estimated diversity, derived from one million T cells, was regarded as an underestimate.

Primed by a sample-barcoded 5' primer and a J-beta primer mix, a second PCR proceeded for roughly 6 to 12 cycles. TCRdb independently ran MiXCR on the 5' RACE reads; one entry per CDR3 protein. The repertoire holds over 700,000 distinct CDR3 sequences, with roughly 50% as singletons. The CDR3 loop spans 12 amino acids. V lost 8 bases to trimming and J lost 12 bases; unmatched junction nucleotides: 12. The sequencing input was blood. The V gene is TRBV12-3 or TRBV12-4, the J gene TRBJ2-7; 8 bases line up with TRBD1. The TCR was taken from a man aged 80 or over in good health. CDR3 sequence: CASAGDRRDWYF. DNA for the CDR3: TGTGCCAGCGCTGGGGACAGGCGTGATTGGTACTTC.